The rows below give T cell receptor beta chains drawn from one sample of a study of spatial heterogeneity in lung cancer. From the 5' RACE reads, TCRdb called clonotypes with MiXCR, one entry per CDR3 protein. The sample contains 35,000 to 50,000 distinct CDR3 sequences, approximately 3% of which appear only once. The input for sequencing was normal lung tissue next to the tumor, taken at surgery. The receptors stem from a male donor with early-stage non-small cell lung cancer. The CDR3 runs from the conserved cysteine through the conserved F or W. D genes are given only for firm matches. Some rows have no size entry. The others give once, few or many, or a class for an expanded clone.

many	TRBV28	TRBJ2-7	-	TGTGCCAGCAGTCCCTACGGGGGTACCGAGCAGTACTTC	CASSPYGGTEQYF
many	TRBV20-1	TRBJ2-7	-	TGCAGCGCAGGGTTTACGATCCACGAGCAGTACTTC	CSAGFTIHEQYF
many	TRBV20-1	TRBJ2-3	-	TGCAGTGCCCTGACGCCTGGAGCTAGCACAGATACGCAGTATTTT	CSALTPGASTDTQYF
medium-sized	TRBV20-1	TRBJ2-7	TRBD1	TGCAGTGCGTGGACAGGGGCCTACGAGCAGTACTTC	CSAWTGAYEQYF
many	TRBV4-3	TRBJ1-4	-	TGCGCCAGCAGCCAAGATCAATCGACCTATAATGAAAAACTGTTTTTT	CASSQDQSTYNEKLFF
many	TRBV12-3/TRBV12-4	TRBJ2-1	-	TGTGCCAGCAGTCCCGACTACGGCGCCTATGAGCAGTTCTTC	CASSPDYGAYEQFF
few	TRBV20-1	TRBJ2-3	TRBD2	TGCAGTGCTAGAGATCTACTAGCGGGAGGTACTAGCACAGATACGCAGTATTTT	CSARDLLAGGTSTDTQYF
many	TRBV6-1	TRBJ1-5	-	TGTGCCAGCAGCCGGGGGCCAAATCAGCCCCAGCATTTT	CASSRGPNQPQHF
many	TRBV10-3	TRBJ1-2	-	TGTGCCATCAGCGATTCAGTAAACTATGGCTACACCTTC	CAISDSVNYGYTF
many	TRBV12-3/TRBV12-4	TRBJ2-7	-	TGTGCCAGCAGTTCCCAGGGGAGCTCCTACGAGCAGTACTTC	CASSSQGSSYEQYF
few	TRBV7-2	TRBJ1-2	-	TGTGCCAGCAAACTAGGGACGGACTATGGCTACACCTTC	CASKLGTDYGYTF
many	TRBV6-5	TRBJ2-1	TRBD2	TGTGCCAGCAGTTCACGGACTAGCGGGGCTATGGATGAGCAGTTCTTC	CASSSRTSGAMDEQFF
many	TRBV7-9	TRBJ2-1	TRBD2	TGTGCCAGCAGCTTATATCAAGCGGGAGTGGGGGAGCAGTTCTTC	CASSLYQAGVGEQFF
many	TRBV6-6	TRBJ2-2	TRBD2	TGTGCCACTGGGGGAGGGGGGGAGCTGTTTTTT	CATGGGGELFF
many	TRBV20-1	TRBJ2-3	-	TGCAGTGCTAGGTGGCACTCCGGTACGCAGTATTTT	CSARWHSGTQYF
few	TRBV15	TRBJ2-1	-	TGTGCCACCAGCAGAGATATTTTTAGTGAGCAGTTCTTC	CATSRDIFSEQFF
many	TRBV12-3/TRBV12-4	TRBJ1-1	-	TGTGCCAGCAGTTTTTGGCCCGGTGAAGCTTTCTTT	CASSFWPGEAFF
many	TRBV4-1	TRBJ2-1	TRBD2	TGCGCCAGCAGCCAACTTCCCCCGGGACTAGCGGGGGGGCCCTCCTACAATGAGCAGTTCTTC	CASSQLPPGLAGGPSYNEQFF
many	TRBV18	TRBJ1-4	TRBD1	TGTGCCAGCTCCAGTCCGGGACAGGGAGATGAAAAACTGTTTTTT	CASSSPGQGDEKLFF
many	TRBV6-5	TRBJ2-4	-	TGTGCCAGCAGTTGGAGGGGGCGGGCGGGAAACATTCAGTACTTC	CASSWRGRAGNIQYF
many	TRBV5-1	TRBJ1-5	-	TGCGCCAGCAGCTTGGGGAACGGGGGGCCGGAGCATTTT	CASSLGNGGPEHF
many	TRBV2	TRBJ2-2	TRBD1	TGTGCCAGCAGTGGGACAGGGCCGGCCGGGGAGCTGTTTTTT	CASSGTGPAGELFF
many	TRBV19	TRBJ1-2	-	TGTGCCAGTAGTGAAAGCAGGGCTGAGCTCTATGGCTACACCTTC	CASSESRAELYGYTF
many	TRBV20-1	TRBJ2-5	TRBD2	TGCAGTGCTAATAGCGGGGAGGGAGAGACCCAGTACTTC	CSANSGEGETQYF
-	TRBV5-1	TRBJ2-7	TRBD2	TGCGCCAGCAGGGCAGGGACTAGTGTATTGAGCGAGCAGTACTTC	CASRAGTSVLSEQYF
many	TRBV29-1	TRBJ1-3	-	TGCAGCGCCAGGACAGATCGAAACACCATATATTTT	CSARTDRNTIYF
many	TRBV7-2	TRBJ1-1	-	TGTGCCAGCAGCTTATACCGGAACACTGAAGCTTTCTTT	CASSLYRNTEAFF
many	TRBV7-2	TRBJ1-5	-	TGTGCCAGCAGCCTTACTTTCAATCAGCCCCAGCATTTT	CASSLTFNQPQHF